This T cell receptor beta chain emerged from a study of OX40 agonist ivuxolimab in advanced cancers. The CDR3 runs to 12 residues. Germline V gene sequence: CDR1 MNHNY, CDR2 SVGAGI (reference sequence). The germline V and J ends were trimmed by 6 bases and 7 bases, with 9 bases remaining between them. The data were produced by immunoSEQ multiplex PCR, yet TCRdb's version contains in-frame clones alone and is incomplete. In the table there are around 76,000 clones, 90% to 95% of which are singletons. This receptor was identified in an adult with an advanced solid tumor such as melanoma, head and neck, liver or kidney cancer. V and J are TRBV6-6 and TRBJ2-2; D gene ambiguous. The sample consisted of CD4+ or CD8+ T cells sorted from blood, taken in a trial of the OX40 agonist ivuxolimab. Written as DNA, the CDR3 is TGTGCCAGCAGCCCTAGAGTCGGGGAGCTGTTTTTT. It is translated as CASSPRVGELFF.